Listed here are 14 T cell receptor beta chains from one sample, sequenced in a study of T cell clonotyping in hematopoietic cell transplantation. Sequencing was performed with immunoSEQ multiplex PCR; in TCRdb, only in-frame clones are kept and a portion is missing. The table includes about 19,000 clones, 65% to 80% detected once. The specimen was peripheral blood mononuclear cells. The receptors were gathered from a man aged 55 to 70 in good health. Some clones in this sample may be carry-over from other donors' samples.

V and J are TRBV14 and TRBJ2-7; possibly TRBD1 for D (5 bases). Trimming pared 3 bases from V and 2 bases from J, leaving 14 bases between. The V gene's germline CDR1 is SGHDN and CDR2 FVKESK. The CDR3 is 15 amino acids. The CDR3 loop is CASSQRWQGTYEQYF. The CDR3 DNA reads TGTGCCAGCAGCCAGCGTTGGCAGGGTACCTACGAGCAGTACTTC.

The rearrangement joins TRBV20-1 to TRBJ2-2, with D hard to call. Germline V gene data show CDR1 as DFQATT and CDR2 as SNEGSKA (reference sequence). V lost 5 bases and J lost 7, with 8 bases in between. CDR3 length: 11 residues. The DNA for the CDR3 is TGCAGTGCTGAGAAGAGCGGGGAGCTGTTTTTT. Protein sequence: CSAEKSGELFF.

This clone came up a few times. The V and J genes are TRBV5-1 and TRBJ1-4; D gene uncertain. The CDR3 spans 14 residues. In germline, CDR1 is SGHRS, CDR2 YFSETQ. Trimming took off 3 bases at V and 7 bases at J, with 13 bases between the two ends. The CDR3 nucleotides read TGCGCCAGCAGCTCTGGGAATCGGGGTGAAAAACTGTTTTTT. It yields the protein CASSSGNRGEKLFF.

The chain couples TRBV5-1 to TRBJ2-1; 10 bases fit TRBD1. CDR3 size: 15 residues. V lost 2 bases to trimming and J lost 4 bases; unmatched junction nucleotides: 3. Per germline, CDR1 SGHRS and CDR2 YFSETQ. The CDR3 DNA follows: TGCGCCAGCAGCTTATGGACAGGGGGTTACAATGAGCAGTTCTTC. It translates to CASSLWTGGYNEQFF.

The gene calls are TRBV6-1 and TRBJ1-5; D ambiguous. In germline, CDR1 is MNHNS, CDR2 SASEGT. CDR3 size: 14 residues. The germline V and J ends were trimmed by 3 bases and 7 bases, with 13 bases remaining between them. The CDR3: CASSDRPGEQPQHF. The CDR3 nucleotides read TGTGCCAGCAGTGACAGGCCTGGGGAGCAGCCCCAGCATTTT.

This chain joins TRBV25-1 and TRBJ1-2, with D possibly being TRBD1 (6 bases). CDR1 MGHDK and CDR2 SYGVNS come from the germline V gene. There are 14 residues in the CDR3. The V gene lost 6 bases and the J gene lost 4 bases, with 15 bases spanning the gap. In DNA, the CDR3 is TGTGCCAGCAGCCAGCGACAGGCCGTCTATGGCTACACCTTC. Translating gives CASSQRQAVYGYTF.

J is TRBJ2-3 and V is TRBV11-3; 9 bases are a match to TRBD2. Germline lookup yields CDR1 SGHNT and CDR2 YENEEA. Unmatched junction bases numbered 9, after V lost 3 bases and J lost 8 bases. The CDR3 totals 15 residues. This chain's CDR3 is CASSFRGGDASTQYF. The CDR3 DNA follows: TGTGCCAGCAGCTTCCGCGGGGGGGACGCGAGTACGCAGTATTTT.

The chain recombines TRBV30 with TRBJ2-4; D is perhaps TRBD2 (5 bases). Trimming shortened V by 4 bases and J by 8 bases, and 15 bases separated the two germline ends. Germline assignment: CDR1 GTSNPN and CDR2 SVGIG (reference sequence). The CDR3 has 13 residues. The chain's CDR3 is CAWKVTPGDIQYF. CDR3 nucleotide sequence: TGTGCCTGGAAAGTCACACCCGGGGACATTCAGTACTTC. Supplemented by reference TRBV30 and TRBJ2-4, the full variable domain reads SQTIHQWPATLVQPVGSPLSLECTVEGTSNPNLYWYRQAAGRGLQLLFYSVGIGQISSEVPQNLSASRPQDRQFILSSKKLLLSDSGFYLCAWKVTPGDIQYFGAGTRLSVL.

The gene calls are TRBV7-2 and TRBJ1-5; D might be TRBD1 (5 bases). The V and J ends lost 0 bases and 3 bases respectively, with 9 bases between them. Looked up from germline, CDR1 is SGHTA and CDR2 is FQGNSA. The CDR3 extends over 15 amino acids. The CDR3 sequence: CASSLAGGPNQPQHF. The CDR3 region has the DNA TGTGCCAGCAGCTTAGCGGGGGGACCCAATCAGCCCCAGCATTTT.

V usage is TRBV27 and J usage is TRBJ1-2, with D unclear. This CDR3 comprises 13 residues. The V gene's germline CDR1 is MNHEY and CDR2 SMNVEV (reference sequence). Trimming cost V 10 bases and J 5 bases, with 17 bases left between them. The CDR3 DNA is TGTGCCACCGCCGATCAGGCGATGTATGGCTACACCTTC. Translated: CATADQAMYGYTF.

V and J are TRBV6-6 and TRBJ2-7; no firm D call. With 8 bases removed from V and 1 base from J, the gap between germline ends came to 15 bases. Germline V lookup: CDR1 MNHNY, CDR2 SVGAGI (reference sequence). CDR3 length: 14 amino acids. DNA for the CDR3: TGTGCCAGCTGCCCCGCTGCGATTTCCTACGAGCAGTACTTC. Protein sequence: CASCPAAISYEQYF.

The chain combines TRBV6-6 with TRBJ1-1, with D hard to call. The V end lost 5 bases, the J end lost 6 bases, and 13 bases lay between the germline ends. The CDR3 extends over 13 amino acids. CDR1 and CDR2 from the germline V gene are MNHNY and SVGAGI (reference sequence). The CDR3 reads CASSTGPQAEAFF. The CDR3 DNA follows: TGTGCCAGCAGTACCGGGCCCCAGGCTGAAGCTTTCTTT.

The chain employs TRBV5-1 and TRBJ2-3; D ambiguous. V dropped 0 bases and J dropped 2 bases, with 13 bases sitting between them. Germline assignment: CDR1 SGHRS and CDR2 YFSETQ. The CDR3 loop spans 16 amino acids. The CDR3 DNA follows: TGCGCCAGCAGCTTGGATGACCTCCATTCCACAGATACGCAGTATTTT. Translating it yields CASSLDDLHSTDTQYF.

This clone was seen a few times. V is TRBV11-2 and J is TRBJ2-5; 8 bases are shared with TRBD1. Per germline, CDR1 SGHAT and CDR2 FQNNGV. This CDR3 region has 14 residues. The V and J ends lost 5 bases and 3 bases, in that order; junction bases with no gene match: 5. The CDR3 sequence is CASSTGQVEETQYF. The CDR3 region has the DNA TGTGCCAGCAGCACGGGACAGGTCGAAGAGACCCAGTACTTC.